This T cell receptor beta chain was found in a study of blood T cells in healthy people across ages. Primed by a sample-barcoded 5' primer and a J-beta primer mix, a second PCR proceeded for 7 to 11 cycles. TCRdb analysed the 5' RACE reads with MiXCR anew, one entry per CDR3 protein. The sample records 890,000 or so distinct CDR3 sequences, 62% being singletons. This clonotype was seen a handful of times. The CDR3 has 16 residues. V shed 4 bases and J shed 5 bases, with 15 bases lying between them. Germline V gene data show CDR1 as SGHVS and CDR2 as FQNEAQ. The chain couples TRBV7-8 to TRBJ1-6, with D unresolved. The sequence came from a man younger than 40 in good health. Sequencing was carried out using blood. DNA of the CDR3: TGTGCCAGCAGCTCCACTGTTAGGGCAAATAATTCACCCCTCCACTTT. Amino acid sequence: CASSSTVRANNSPLHF.